This is a list of T cell receptor beta chains from one sample in a study of post-analysis software for immune sequencing data. TCRdb called the PCR reads again in MiXCR, with one record for every CDR3 protein. Among some 160,000 distinct CDR3 sequences listed, roughly 34% were seen once. This sample comprised blood, obtained after autologous hematopoietic stem cell transplantation. The receptors shown here come from a girl under 18 with multiple sclerosis. CDR3s include the opening cysteine and the closing phenylalanine or tryptophan. The D gene is left open where the match is weak. Size is stated for part of the rows, as once, few or many counts, or as a class when the clone is expanded.

>-|TRBJ1-1|-|TRBV5-1
TGCGCCAGCAGCTTGGTGACGCCTTGGGGCACTGAAGCTTTCTTT
CASSLVTPWGTEAFF
>few|TRBJ1-2|-|TRBV28
TGTGCCAGCAATCAAGGGGGTCCGATCAATGGCTACACCTTC
CASNQGGPINGYTF
>many|TRBJ2-5|-|TRBV29-1
TGCAGCGTTGAGGGGGTCCAGGGCGGAGAAGAGACCCAGTACTTC
CSVEGVQGGEETQYF
>-|TRBJ1-1|-|TRBV4-3
TGCGCCAGCAGCCAAGGCGTGAGAGGCACTGAAGCTTTCTTT
CASSQGVRGTEAFF
>-|TRBJ2-7|TRBD2|TRBV7-9
TGTGCCAGCAGCTCGCCCGGGACTACTTACAATGAGCAGTACTTC
CASSSPGTTYNEQYF
>once|TRBJ1-1|-|TRBV28
TGTGCCAGCAGTTTTTATAGTGGAGCTTTCTTT
CASSFYSGAFF
>-|TRBJ2-7|TRBD1|TRBV28
TGTGCCAGCAGTCCCGGACAGGGAAACGAGCAGTACTTC
CASSPGQGNEQYF
>-|TRBJ2-5|-|TRBV24-1
TGTGCCACCAGTGATCCGAGACTAGTCCGGGAGACCCAGTACTTC
CATSDPRLVRETQYF
>-|TRBJ1-2|-|TRBV4-1
TGCGCCAGCAGCTACTCAGAAAACTATGGCTACACCTTC
CASSYSENYGYTF
>many|TRBJ2-1|TRBD2|TRBV6-4
TGTGCCCTCGGGCTAGCGGGAGTGAGGAATGAGCAGTTCTTC
CALGLAGVRNEQFF
>-|TRBJ1-2|-|TRBV6-6
TGTGCCAGCAGTTACCCGTCAGGGATCCGGGACTATGGCTACACCTTC
CASSYPSGIRDYGYTF
>few|TRBJ2-7|-|TRBV15
TGTGCCACCAGCAGAGAGGGGGCCGTTTCCTACGAGCAGTACTTC
CATSREGAVSYEQYF
>-|TRBJ2-1|TRBD2|TRBV12-3/TRBV12-4
TGTGCCAGCAGCCGGACTAGCGGGAGACGGAATGAGCAGTTCTTC
CASSRTSGRRNEQFF
>-|TRBJ2-5|TRBD1|TRBV5-1
TGCGCCAGCAGCCGGACAGGGGCCCAAGAGACCCAGTACTTC
CASSRTGAQETQYF
>-|TRBJ2-1|-|TRBV12-3/TRBV12-4
TGTGCCAGCAGTACCGGGACCACCCACGATGAGCAGTTCTTC
CASSTGTTHDEQFF
>-|TRBJ2-3|-|TRBV5-4
TGTGCCAGCAGCTTGGACTACCTGCCAGATACGCAGTATTTT
CASSLDYLPDTQYF
>-|TRBJ1-2|TRBD1|TRBV6-6
TGTGCCACTGGCAAGGGGGCCTATGGCTACACCTTC
CATGKGAYGYTF
>-|TRBJ1-5|TRBD1|TRBV12-3/TRBV12-4
TGTGCCAGCAGTTTACGGGACAGTCACAATCAGCCCCAGCATTTT
CASSLRDSHNQPQHF
>-|TRBJ2-3|-|TRBV25-1
TGTGCCAGCAGTGTAGGGAGGGATACGCAGTATTTT
CASSVGRDTQYF
>-|TRBJ2-7|-|TRBV20-1
TGCAGTGCTGCCCCTCCGCGGGAAATCCCGGAGCAGTACTTC
CSAAPPREIPEQYF
>few|TRBJ2-7|-|TRBV3-1
TGTGCCAGCAGCCCTTATTTGGCAGGGGCCTACGAGCAGTACTTC
CASSPYLAGAYEQYF
>-|TRBJ2-1|-|TRBV20-1
TGCAGTGCGACCGGGCCCGCGGGTAAGCTCCATGAGCAGTTCTTC
CSATGPAGKLHEQFF
>-|TRBJ2-5|TRBD1|TRBV29-1
TGCAGCGTGGGGACAGGGCGGGACCAAGAGACCCAGTACTTC
CSVGTGRDQETQYF
>-|TRBJ2-4|-|TRBV6-1
TGTGCCAGCCACGGGCTAGGCCTGGGGGAGCAGTACTTC
CASHGLGLGEQYF
>-|TRBJ2-3|TRBD1|TRBV9
TGTGCCAGCAGCGTGATGGGACAGGGGGCCACAGATACGCAGTATTTT
CASSVMGQGATDTQYF
>-|TRBJ2-1|-|TRBV25-1
TGTGCCAGCAGTGAATCAGCGCTGCCGGGTGGCAATGAGCAGTTCTTC
CASSESALPGGNEQFF
>-|TRBJ2-1|-|TRBV25-1
TGTGCCAGCAGTGAAACGGTCCTAGCCCCGTTTAATCAGCAGTTCTTC
CASSETVLAPFNQQFF
>many|TRBJ2-5|TRBD1|TRBV29-1
TGCAGCGTTAGGACAGGGGGAGAGGAGACCCAGTACTTC
CSVRTGGEETQYF
>-|TRBJ1-1|-|TRBV6-6
TGTGCCATCACCCCGGGAGGGGGAATGGAGGCTGAAGCTTTCTTT
CAITPGGGMEAEAFF
>few|TRBJ2-5|TRBD2|TRBV28
TGTGCCAGCAGTTTTACTAGCGGGAGGCAAGAGACCCAGTACTTC
CASSFTSGRQETQYF
>many|TRBJ2-5|TRBD2|TRBV5-1
TGCGCCAGCTTGGGCCCAGCGGGAGACCAAGAGACCCAGTACTTC
CASLGPAGDQETQYF
>-|TRBJ2-5|-|TRBV29-1
TGCAGCGTTGAAGAGCTTGGGGAGACCCAGTACTTC
CSVEELGETQYF
>many|TRBJ2-3|TRBD2|TRBV9
TGTGCCAGCAGCGTAGCCCCCGGGAGGCGGGTCGAAGATACGCAGTATTTT
CASSVAPGRRVEDTQYF
>-|TRBJ2-1|TRBD1|TRBV7-3
TGTGCCAGCAGCGACGGGGGGACAGGGCGGGGAAGTGAGCAGTTCTTC
CASSDGGTGRGSEQFF
>-|TRBJ2-7|-|TRBV6-1
TGTGCCAGCAGTGAAGGGGGATGGGGCGACGAGCAGTACTTC
CASSEGGWGDEQYF
>-|TRBJ2-1|TRBD2|TRBV27
TGTGCCAGCGATACTAGCGGAGGGAGGAATGAGCAGTTCTTC
CASDTSGGRNEQFF
>-|TRBJ2-5|TRBD2|TRBV6-5
TGTGCCAGCAGTTTCTCGGGACTAGCTGATCAAGAGACCCAGTACTTC
CASSFSGLADQETQYF
>-|TRBJ2-2|-|TRBV20-1
TGCAGTGCTAGAGAGGGGGAGGTTTACACCGGGGAGCTGTTTTTT
CSAREGEVYTGELFF
>once|TRBJ2-3|TRBD2|TRBV29-1
TGCAGCGCAAAAAAAAGACTAGCGGAGGCAGATACGCAGTATTTT
CSAKKRLAEADTQYF
>-|TRBJ2-7|TRBD2|TRBV12-3/TRBV12-4
TGTGCCAACAGTTTAGCGGGAGGGTACGAGCAGTACTTC
CANSLAGGYEQYF
>-|TRBJ2-7|-|TRBV7-2
TGTGCCAGCAGCCTATTAGGGGGAGGCTACGAGCAGTACTTC
CASSLLGGGYEQYF
>-|TRBJ2-6|-|TRBV7-2
TGTGCCAGCAGGGCCAGACCGACAGAACGACTCTCTGGGGCCAACGTCCTGACTTTC
CASRARPTERLSGANVLTF
>-|TRBJ2-1|-|TRBV12-5
TGTGCTAGTGGTTTGCACGTGGAGACCCAGTTCTTC
CASGLHVETQFF
>-|TRBJ2-1|-|TRBV27
TGTGCCAGCAGTCCCCCTCGACCGAAAAGCTCCTACAATGAGCAGTTCTTC
CASSPPRPKSSYNEQFF